This T cell receptor (beta chain) appears in the sequencing data of a study of patients and donors after allogeneic stem cell transplantation. Looked up from germline, CDR1 is DFQATT and CDR2 is SNEGSKA (reference sequence). The CDR3 has 15 amino acids. Trimming at V came to 3 bases and at J to 0 bases, leaving 2 bases not matched to a gene. TCRdb analysed the RT-PCR reads with MiXCR anew, one entry per CDR3 protein. This table has 410,000 or so distinct CDR3 sequences, 16% appearing once. Sequenced material: blood, either unsorted or a sorted T cell fraction (not recorded which). The chain links TRBV20-1 to TRBJ2-2; 9 nucleotides agree with TRBD2. This TCR came from a human donor who was either an allogeneic HSCT recipient or a stem cell or donor lymphocyte infusion donor (not recorded which). It is not recorded whose cells these are; they may come from a transplant donor. This CDR3 reads CSARASGTNTGELFF. The CDR3 nucleotides are TGCAGTGCTAGGGCTAGCGGGACGAACACCGGGGAGCTGTTTTTT.